This TCR beta chain is drawn from a study of blood T cell repertoires in COVID-19. Across the whole study: The origin of the acute and convalescent COVID-19 samples was the United States, Italy and Spain. In each case, the material was cDNA or gDNA derived from T cells, B-cell-depleted T cells, or PBMCs.

This CDR3 region has 17 residues. Looked up from germline, CDR1 is SGHAT and CDR2 is FQNNGV. The junction had 6 bases not matched to a gene; V was cut back by 2 bases and J by 4 bases. Per the original data handling: How many nucleated cells were present was estimated from reference gene primer amplification. TCRdb's copy holds only in-frame clones and misses some; the assay was immunoSEQ multiplex PCR. The DNA was the basis for D and trimming; V, J and clone size are from that table. Among hundreds of thousands of clones listed, 75% to 90% were seen once. This chain links TRBV11-2 with TRBJ2-2; 11 positions agree with TRBD2. This clonotype originated in a woman under 30 with acute or convalescent COVID-19. Sequencing input: peripheral blood. The CDR3 DNA follows: TGTGCCAGCAGCTTAAAACTAGCGGGAGAGGTCACCGGGGAGCTGTTTTTT. This translates into CASSLKLAGEVTGELFF.